The 32 T cell receptor beta chains below come from one sample, sequenced in a study of OX40 agonist ivuxolimab in advanced cancers. The method was immunoSEQ multiplex PCR; TCRdb's version includes in-frame clones alone and lacks a portion of them. Among fewer than 90,000 clones listed, 86% were seen once. This sample comprised CD4+ or CD8+ T cells sorted from blood, obtained in a trial of the OX40 agonist ivuxolimab. The receptors were sampled from an adult with an advanced solid tumor such as melanoma, head and neck, liver or kidney cancer.

This chain uses TRBV7-8 with TRBJ1-4; tentatively, D is TRBD1 (6 bases). CDR3 length: 14 amino acids. V was trimmed by 1 base and J by 13 bases, leaving 16 bases between them. The V gene's germline CDR1 is SGHVS and CDR2 FQNEAQ. The CDR3 region is CASSLGLQGRRLFF. The DNA for the CDR3 is TGTGCCAGCAGCTTAGGGCTACAGGGAAGAAGACTGTTTTTT.

The chain joins TRBV9 to TRBJ2-3; the D gene is possibly TRBD2 (6 bases). The germline gives CDR1 SGDLS, CDR2 YYNGEE. The CDR3 contains 15 residues. Trimming stripped 1 base from V and 0 bases from J, with 9 bases between. Here the CDR3 reads CASSVRDSSTDTQYF. DNA of the CDR3: TGTGCCAGCAGCGTAAGGGACTCTAGCACAGATACGCAGTATTTT.

The chain is built from TRBV12-5 and TRBJ2-7; tentatively, D is TRBD2 (5 bases). Trimming removed 1 base from V and 8 bases from J, with 9 bases in between. Per germline, CDR1 LGHNT and CDR2 FRNRAP. This CDR3 contains 12 residues. The CDR3 DNA reads TGTGCTAGTGGTTTGGAGGGAGAAAAGCAGTACTTC. As protein: CASGLEGEKQYF.

The genes are TRBV6-5 and TRBJ2-7, with TRBD2 identical over 14 bases. There are 16 residues in the CDR3. The junction had 4 bases not matched to a gene; V was cut back by 4 bases and J by 2 bases. Germline loops: CDR1 MNHEY, CDR2 SVGAGI. The CDR3 DNA is TGTGCCAGCAGTTTTGGGACTAGCGGGAGCACCTACGAGCAGTACTTC. Translation: CASSFGTSGSTYEQYF.

J is TRBJ2-1 and V is TRBV27; possibly TRBD1 or TRBD2 for D (5 bases each). Germline V gives CDR1 MNHEY, CDR2 SMNVEV (reference sequence). This CDR3 contains 14 residues. V shed 7 bases and J shed 3 bases, with 13 bases lying between them. DNA of the CDR3: TGTGCCAGCACCCGGGACCGGGTCTACAATGAGCAGTTCTTC. This sequence encodes CASTRDRVYNEQFF.

As to this clone: This sample includes further DNA sequences coding for the same CDR3. This chain connects TRBV18 to TRBJ1-3; no reliable D call. This CDR3 contains 13 residues. Germline V gives CDR1 KGHSH, CDR2 LQKENI. V was trimmed by 2 bases and J by 1 base, leaving 3 bases between them. CDR3 loop: CASSPGSGNTIYF. The CDR3 DNA follows: TGTGCCAGCTCACCAGGTTCTGGAAACACCATATATTTT.

The V call is TRBV4-1, the J call TRBJ1-2, with D possibly matching TRBD1 (6 bases). The V gene lost 0 bases and the J gene lost 8 bases, with 13 bases spanning the gap. The CDR3 extends over 14 amino acids. CDR1 and CDR2 (germline): MGHRA, YSYEKL. CDR3 in amino acids: CASSQEPQGRGYTF. The DNA for the CDR3 is TGCGCCAGCAGCCAAGAGCCACAGGGTCGGGGCTACACCTTC.

This sequence joins TRBV28 and TRBJ1-6; D is possibly TRBD1 (6 bases). This CDR3 has 11 residues. The V gene lost 6 bases and the J gene lost 14 bases, with 11 bases spanning the gap. Germline-derived CDR1 and CDR2 are MDHEN and SYDVKM. Here the CDR3 reads CASRVPGALHF. The CDR3 bases are TGTGCCAGCAGGGTCCCAGGGGCCCTCCACTTT.

The chain joins TRBV7-3 to TRBJ2-6; no reliable D call. V lost 1 base and J lost 0, with 7 bases in between. The CDR3 totals 16 residues. From germline, CDR1 is SGHTA and CDR2 FQGTGA. The CDR3 DNA reads as TGTGCCAGCAGCTTAATAGGCAGCTCTGGGGCCAACGTCCTGACTTTC. Amino acid sequence: CASSLIGSSGANVLTF.

The chain recombines TRBV9 with TRBJ2-5; 7 nucleotides line up with TRBD2. The CDR3 length is 15 residues. Looked up from germline, CDR1 is SGDLS and CDR2 is YYNGEE. V lost 0 bases, J lost 0 bases, and 2 bases stayed unmatched. For the CDR3, the DNA is TGTGCCAGCAGCGTAGGGGCGGGGGACCAAGAGACCCAGTACTTC. Its protein product is CASSVGAGDQETQYF.

The chain couples TRBV5-8 to TRBJ2-7; 12 bases are a match to TRBD2. The CDR3 loop spans 16 amino acids. Germline CDR1 SGHTS, CDR2 YDEGEE. Unmatched junction bases numbered 5, after V lost 0 bases and J lost 4 bases. CDR3 DNA: TGTGCCAGCAGCTTGGGACTAGCGGGAGTGGGTTACGAGCAGTACTTC. Translated, it gives CASSLGLAGVGYEQYF.

The chain carries TRBV11-2 and TRBJ2-3; D is uncertain. Germline V gene data show CDR1 as SGHAT and CDR2 as FQNNGV. Trimming cost V 4 bases and J 7 bases, with 6 bases left between them. The CDR3 sequence is 11 residues long. The CDR3 DNA sequence: TGTGCCAGCAGCTCCGCAAATACGCAGTATTTT. This codes for CASSSANTQYF.

The gene calls are TRBV10-3 and TRBJ1-2, with TRBD1 as a possible D gene (5 bases). Germline V gene sequence: CDR1 ENHRY, CDR2 SYGVKD. V was clipped by 2 bases and J by 5 bases, with 9 bases between them. There are 13 residues in the CDR3. For the CDR3, the DNA is TGTGCCATCAGTGAGACAGGCCCTTATGGCTACACCTTC. Encoded protein: CAISETGPYGYTF.

CDR3 in amino acids: CASSLAVQGGQTQYF. The CDR3 nucleotides read TGTGCCAGCAGCTTGGCCGTGCAGGGAGGACAGACCCAGTACTTC. The chain is built from TRBV5-6 and TRBJ2-5, with a possible D match to TRBD2 (6 bases). The germline gives CDR1 SGHDT, CDR2 YYEEEE. V gave up 0 bases and J gave up 6 bases, with 15 bases separating them. The CDR3 contains 15 residues.

This clone was seen a single time. V gene TRBV6-5 combines with J gene TRBJ1-3; D unclear. Germline CDR1 and CDR2: MNHEY and SVGAGI. CDR3 length equals 12 residues. Between the trimmed V and J ends, which lost 7 bases and 4 bases, there was a span of 8 bases. The CDR3 loop reads CASIARGNTIYF. The CDR3 coding sequence is TGTGCCAGCATAGCCCGGGGAAACACCATATATTTT.

This chain joins TRBV10-1 and TRBJ2-1; 7 bases match TRBD2. V was clipped by 3 bases and J by 4 bases; unmatched bases: 6. CDR1 WNHNN and CDR2 SYGVQD come from the germline V gene (reference sequence). There are 15 residues in the CDR3. The CDR3 reads CASSDAGATYNEQFF. CDR3 bases: TGCGCCAGCAGTGATGCGGGAGCAACTTACAATGAGCAGTTCTTC.

This clone showed up just once. The chain carries TRBV5-6 and TRBJ1-1; a weak D match, TRBD1 (6 bases). Trimming removed 2 bases from V and 1 base from J, with 9 bases in between. Per germline, CDR1 SGHDT and CDR2 YYEEEE. The CDR3 covers 14 residues. The CDR3 here is CASSFDRSNTEAFF. The CDR3 bases are TGTGCCAGCAGCTTCGACAGGTCGAACACTGAAGCTTTCTTT.

The V call is TRBV19, the J call TRBJ2-2; D is possibly TRBD1 or TRBD2 (5 bases each). Germline assignment: CDR1 LNHDA and CDR2 SQIVND (reference sequence). This CDR3 is 16 amino acids long. With 4 bases removed from V and 3 bases from J, the gap between germline ends came to 15 bases. The CDR3 DNA reads TGTGCCAGTAGTAGCCCGGGGCCTCGGGACACCGGGGAGCTGTTTTTT. Protein: CASSSPGPRDTGELFF.

This CDR3 is CASSLIGQSYEQYF. The DNA for the CDR3 is TGTGCCAGCAGTTTGATTGGGCAGTCCTACGAGCAGTACTTC. This chain uses TRBV27 with TRBJ2-7; D uncertain. The CDR3 extends over 14 amino acids. V lost 3 bases, J lost 1 base, and 10 bases lay in between. CDR1 MNHEY and CDR2 SMNVEV come from the germline V gene (reference sequence).

This clone has a single count. CDR3 coding DNA: TGTGCCAGCAGCGCCCAGACAGGGAACAAAAACATTCAGTACTTC. Protein: CASSAQTGNKNIQYF. The J gene is TRBJ2-4, the V gene TRBV9; 7 nucleotides match TRBD1. CDR1 SGDLS and CDR2 YYNGEE come from the germline V gene. This CDR3 spans 15 amino acids. Unmatched junction bases numbered 6, after V lost 3 bases and J lost 3 bases.

The chain links TRBV7-2 to TRBJ2-5; perhaps D is TRBD1 or TRBD2 (5 bases each). The V and J ends lost 5 bases and 4 bases respectively, with 11 bases between them. CDR1 and CDR2 from the germline V gene are SGHTA and FQGNSA. This CDR3 contains 13 residues. CDR3 bases: TGTGCCAGCAGCGTCGGGACGGCAGAGACCCAGTACTTC. Translating it yields CASSVGTAETQYF.

The genes are TRBV5-1 and TRBJ2-3, with 8 bases aligning to TRBD2. The CDR3 sequence is 15 residues long. Germline CDR1 is SGHRS and CDR2 is YFSETQ. Trimming cost V 4 bases and J 2 bases; bases outside gene matches: 6. The CDR3 bases are TGCGCCAGCAGCCTGACTAGCGTAAACACAGATACGCAGTATTTT. Protein sequence: CASSLTSVNTDTQYF.

The J gene is TRBJ2-2, the V gene TRBV5-1; D gene unclear. The germline V gene has CDR1 SGHRS and CDR2 YFSETQ. The ends were cut back, 0 bases at V and 4 bases at J, with 4 bases in the middle. The CDR3 length is 13 residues. The CDR3 loop is CASSLDITGELFF. CDR3 sequence (DNA): TGCGCCAGCAGCTTGGACATCACCGGGGAGCTGTTTTTT.

V and J are TRBV15 and TRBJ1-1; TRBD1 matches 8 bases. V lost 5 bases, J lost 4 bases, and 6 bases stayed unmatched. The CDR3 covers 14 residues. Germline V lookup: CDR1 LNHNV, CDR2 YYDKDF (reference sequence). The CDR3 reads CATSFDRGGTEAFF. The CDR3, as DNA: TGTGCCACCAGCTTCGACAGGGGTGGCACTGAAGCTTTCTTT. Drawing the rest from reference TRBV15 and TRBJ1-1, the complete variable domain is DAMVIQNPRYQVTQFGKPVTLSCSQTLNHNVMYWYQQKSSQAPKLLFHYYDKDFNNEADTPDNFQSRRPNTSFCFLDIRSPGLGDTAMYLCATSFDRGGTEAFFGQGTRLTVV.

The chain couples TRBV11-2 to TRBJ1-1; D gene unclear. Trimming cost V 5 bases and J 1 base, with 14 bases left between them. The CDR3 consists of 15 residues. Germline CDR1 is SGHAT and CDR2 is FQNNGV. In DNA form, the CDR3 reads TGTGCCAGCAGCCCGGGGATGCTTGGGAACACTGAAGCTTTCTTT. Encoded protein: CASSPGMLGNTEAFF.

The V call is TRBV9, the J call TRBJ1-6, with D unclear. The CDR3 covers 16 residues. The ends were cut back, 3 bases at V and 6 bases at J, with 16 bases in the middle. Germline V gives CDR1 SGDLS, CDR2 YYNGEE. CDR3 protein: CASSAGGRSINSPLHF. Here the CDR3 DNA reads TGTGCCAGCAGCGCAGGAGGACGGAGCATTAATTCACCCCTCCACTTT.

The rearrangement links TRBV19 to TRBJ2-2, with 8 bases matching TRBD2. Per the germline V gene, CDR1 is LNHDA and CDR2 is SQIVND (reference sequence). The CDR3 covers 16 residues. J lost 5 bases, V lost 7 bases, and 12 bases had no gene match. Here the CDR3 DNA reads TGTGCCAGTAAAGTAGTCGGGGGGGGCTTAACCGGGGAGCTGTTTTTT. Translated: CASKVVGGGLTGELFF.

A single count supports this clone. V gene TRBV19 combines with J gene TRBJ2-7, with D perhaps matching TRBD1 or TRBD2 (5 bases each). The length of the CDR3 is 12 residues. CDR1 is LNHDA, CDR2 SQIVND, per germline (reference sequence). The CDR3 sequence: CSTGTVTYEQYF. CDR3 bases: TGTTCGACCGGGACGGTGACCTACGAGCAGTACTTC.

A word on this clone: The junction departs from the called germline gene at one end, perhaps through a read error. The rearrangement joins TRBV18 to TRBJ2-6; 9 bases match TRBD1. CDR1 is KGHSH and CDR2 is LQKENI in the germline V gene. The CDR3 extends over 14 amino acids. In DNA, the CDR3 is TGTGCCAGCTCATTTAGACAGGGGGACAACGTCCTGACTTTC. Protein product: CASSFRQGDNVLTF.

In its sample, this clone was seen once. This sequence joins TRBV19 and TRBJ2-1, with 8 bases matching TRBD1. Unmatched junction bases numbered 7, after V lost 10 bases and J lost 5 bases. Germline V gene data show CDR1 as LNHDA and CDR2 as SQIVND (reference sequence). The CDR3 is made up of 13 amino acids. CDR3 nucleotide sequence: TGTGCCACCCGGACAGGGATTAACAATGAGCAGTTCTTC. Translation gives CATRTGINNEQFF.

The chain joins TRBV18 to TRBJ2-5; D is perhaps TRBD2 (7 bases). Per the germline V gene, CDR1 is KGHSH and CDR2 is LQKENI. This CDR3 is built from 13 residues. The V and J ends lost 2 bases and 5 bases respectively, with 9 bases between them. The CDR3 nucleotides are TGTGCCAGCTCACCAGCGGGGGCGGAGACCCAGTACTTC. Encoded protein: CASSPAGAETQYF.

V gene TRBV11-2 combines with J gene TRBJ2-3; maybe TRBD1 (6 bases). The CDR3 length is 14 residues. Germline lookup yields CDR1 SGHAT and CDR2 FQNNGV. V was trimmed by 5 bases and J by 5 bases, leaving 14 bases between them. The CDR3 reads CASSDRRGEDTQYF. The CDR3 region has the DNA TGTGCCAGCAGCGACAGGAGAGGAGAAGATACGCAGTATTTT.